A selection of T cell receptor beta chains follows, all from one sample in a study of cytomegalovirus exposure and HLA in healthy donors. Only in-frame clones appear in the TCRdb table, and some are missing; sequencing was by immunoSEQ multiplex PCR. Among over 150,000 clones, roughly 87% were seen once, and the ten largest hold approximately 1.5%. The sample was PBMCs. These receptors all stem from a girl between 10 and 17 years old in good health and CMV-seropositive. Each CDR3 is given with its conserved first and last residue. The order of the fields is clone size, D gene, J gene, V gene, CDR3 protein, CDR3 DNA. A D gene is named only where the DNA matches it firmly. Clone size, where shown, is once, few, many, or a class for clones that have expanded.

clone_size: NA; d_call: NA; j_call: TRBJ2-3; v_call: TRBV7-3; cdr3_aa: CASSLTFLGDTQYF; cdr3_nt: TGTGCCAGCAGCTTAACGTTTCTGGGCGATACGCAGTATTTT
clone_size: NA; d_call: TRBD2; j_call: TRBJ2-1; v_call: TRBV27; cdr3_aa: CASSLTGTSLRGDEQFF; cdr3_nt: TGTGCCAGCAGTTTAACGGGGACCTCTCTGCGGGGGGATGAGCAGTTCTTC
clone_size: NA; d_call: NA; j_call: TRBJ2-2; v_call: TRBV5-1; cdr3_aa: CASSLVPTGNTGELFF; cdr3_nt: TGCGCCAGCAGCTTGGTGCCCACGGGAAACACCGGGGAGCTGTTTTTT
clone_size: NA; d_call: NA; j_call: TRBJ1-4; v_call: TRBV19; cdr3_aa: CASNPTGPNEKLFF; cdr3_nt: TGTGCCAGTAATCCGACAGGCCCCAATGAAAAACTGTTTTTT
clone_size: NA; d_call: NA; j_call: TRBJ2-5; v_call: TRBV27; cdr3_aa: CASSPYLRGETQYF; cdr3_nt: TGTGCCAGCAGTCCATACCTCAGGGGAGAGACCCAGTACTTC
clone_size: NA; d_call: NA; j_call: TRBJ2-1; v_call: TRBV10-3; cdr3_aa: CAISESGPRGNEQFF; cdr3_nt: TGTGCCATCAGTGAGTCAGGACCACGGGGCAATGAGCAGTTCTTC
clone_size: NA; d_call: TRBD1; j_call: TRBJ1-3; v_call: TRBV7-8; cdr3_aa: CASTGTVSGNTIYF; cdr3_nt: TGTGCCAGCACTGGGACAGTCTCTGGAAACACCATATATTTT
clone_size: once; d_call: NA; j_call: TRBJ2-2; v_call: TRBV6-5; cdr3_aa: CASSYTPNPNTGELFF; cdr3_nt: TGTGCCAGCAGTTATACCCCTAACCCAAACACCGGGGAGCTGTTTTTT
clone_size: NA; d_call: TRBD2; j_call: TRBJ2-5; v_call: TRBV29-1; cdr3_aa: CSVEDRSLAGGEQETQYF; cdr3_nt: TGCAGCGTTGAAGATCGTTCGCTAGCGGGAGGGGAACAGGAGACCCAGTACTTC
clone_size: NA; d_call: NA; j_call: TRBJ2-7; v_call: TRBV10-2; cdr3_aa: CASSGVGLRYEQYF; cdr3_nt: TGCGCCAGCAGTGGTGTGGGGCTACGTTACGAGCAGTACTTC
clone_size: NA; d_call: NA; j_call: TRBJ2-2; v_call: TRBV5-1; cdr3_aa: CASSLEAETTRTVTGELFF; cdr3_nt: TGCGCCAGCAGCTTGGAAGCAGAGACTACCCGAACGGTCACCGGGGAGCTGTTTTTT
clone_size: few; d_call: TRBD1; j_call: TRBJ1-2; v_call: TRBV29-1; cdr3_aa: CSVPGQGGNGYTF; cdr3_nt: TGCAGCGTCCCCGGGCAGGGGGGTAATGGCTACACCTTC
clone_size: NA; d_call: NA; j_call: TRBJ2-7; v_call: TRBV30; cdr3_aa: CAWSGAGGDYEQYF; cdr3_nt: TGTGCCTGGAGTGGAGCAGGAGGTGACTACGAGCAGTACTTC
clone_size: once; d_call: NA; j_call: TRBJ2-7; v_call: TRBV7-8; cdr3_aa: CASSLAVDYSYEQYF; cdr3_nt: TGTGCCAGCAGCTTAGCGGTAGACTACTCCTACGAGCAGTACTTC
clone_size: once; d_call: NA; j_call: TRBJ2-7; v_call: TRBV28; cdr3_aa: CASSRDNSYEQYF; cdr3_nt: TGTGCCAGCAGTCGGGACAACTCCTACGAGCAGTACTTC
clone_size: NA; d_call: NA; j_call: TRBJ2-3; v_call: TRBV29-1; cdr3_aa: CSVDFRGIDTQYF; cdr3_nt: TGCAGCGTTGACTTTCGAGGGATAGATACGCAGTATTTT
clone_size: NA; d_call: TRBD2; j_call: TRBJ2-3; v_call: TRBV7-3; cdr3_aa: CASSLGLAGVDTQYF; cdr3_nt: TGTGCCAGCAGCTTAGGACTAGCGGGGGTAGATACGCAGTATTTT
clone_size: NA; d_call: NA; j_call: TRBJ2-7; v_call: TRBV29-1; cdr3_aa: CSALTGSYEQYF; cdr3_nt: TGCAGCGCCCTGACAGGCTCCTACGAGCAGTACTTC